This T cell receptor beta chain came from a study of T cells in Graves' hyperthyroidism and ophthalmopathy. About this clonotype: A much larger clone lies one base from this, so it may be a read error.

The V gene's germline CDR1 is SNHLY and CDR2 FYNNEI. Trimming took off 8 bases at V and 3 bases at J, with 16 bases between the two ends. The CDR3 is 14 residues long. Amplified TCR beta CDR3 regions derived from RNA transcripts. First-round RT-PCR of the TCR CDR3 relied on the HTBI primer set. Using its own MiXCR run on the multiplex PCR reads, TCRdb lists one record per CDR3 protein. The sample holds 750,000 to 950,000 distinct CDR3 sequences, around 39% seen once. The chain links TRBV2 to TRBJ1-2, with D maybe TRBD1 (6 bases). The sequenced material came from blood. The source of this sequence is a man in his late teens or twenties with Graves' hyperthyroidism. In DNA, the CDR3 is TGTGCCAGCGGCTGGGACACCGGTGACTATGGCTACACCTTC. It is translated as CASGWDTGDYGYTF. The variable domain in full, completed from reference TRBV2 and TRBJ1-2, reads EPEVTQTPSHQVTQMGQEVILRCVPISNHLYFYWYRQILGQKVEFLVSFYNNEISEKSEIFDDQFSVERPDGSNFTLKIRSTKLEDSAMYFCASGWDTGDYGYTFGSGTRLTVV.